These 27 T cell receptor beta chains were all obtained from the same sample, sequenced in a study of CD8+CD57+ T cells in acquired aplastic anemia. The sequenced patients had an expansion of CD8+CD57+ cells seen by flow cytometry. Genomic DNA served as template for TCR beta VDJ and CDR3 profiling. TCRdb reprocessed the reads via MiXCR and lists one record per CDR3 protein. The sample lists 310,000 or so distinct CDR3 sequences, approximately 60% occurring once. Material: sorted CD4+, CD8+, or CD8+CD57+ T cells (not recorded which) from PBMCs. The receptors stem from a human donor with aplastic anemia.

This clonotype was detected only a few times. This chain uses TRBV27 with TRBJ1-4; a possible D gene is TRBD1 (5 bases). The CDR3 has 15 amino acids. Trimming shortened V by 0 bases and J by 3 bases, and 8 bases separated the two germline ends. Germline assignment: CDR1 MNHEY and CDR2 SMNVEV (reference sequence). The CDR3 coding sequence is TGTGCCAGCAGTTTATCGGGACTCCCTAATGAAAAACTGTTTTTT. Protein product: CASSLSGLPNEKLFF.

The V and J genes are TRBV24-1 and TRBJ2-2, with 10 bases aligning to TRBD1. Per germline, CDR1 KGHDR and CDR2 SFDVKD. The CDR3 runs to 16 residues. Germline trimming cut 4 bases from V and 4 bases from J; bases unmatched to any gene: 5. CDR3 sequence: CATSDPDRGVTGELFF. CDR3 in DNA: TGTGCCACCAGTGACCCGGACAGGGGGGTCACCGGGGAGCTGTTTTTT.

In nucleotides, the CDR3 is TGTGCCAGTGAGGGGGGCTACGAGCAGTACTTC. The encoded protein is CASEGGYEQYF. This chain connects TRBV2 to TRBJ2-5; the D call may be TRBD1 or TRBD2 (6 bases each). The J call may be incorrect, as the DNA end agrees better with TRBJ2-7. This CDR3 spans 11 amino acids. The germline CDR1 and CDR2 sequences are SNHLY and FYNNEI.

This chain uses TRBV20-1 with TRBJ1-2; 7 bases match TRBD1. The CDR3 extends over 14 amino acids. V trimming: 1 base; J trimming: 4 bases; junction bases outside the gene matches: 6. From germline, CDR1 is DFQATT and CDR2 SNEGSKA (reference sequence). This CDR3 reads CSARAPGQFYGYTF. CDR3 sequence (DNA): TGCAGTGCTAGAGCTCCGGGACAGTTCTATGGCTACACCTTC.

The chain uses TRBV29-1 and TRBJ2-7; tentative D call: TRBD2 (5 bases). This CDR3 region has 14 residues. V was shortened by 8 bases and J by 0 bases, with 17 bases between the two germline ends. The germline CDR1 and CDR2 sequences are SQVTM and ANQGSEA. The CDR3 loop reads CSQEGWQSSYEQYF. The CDR3 bases are TGCAGCCAAGAGGGCTGGCAGAGCTCCTACGAGCAGTACTTC.

The chain has TRBV19 and TRBJ2-1; tentatively, D is TRBD2 (6 bases). V gave up 5 bases and J gave up 7 bases, with 18 bases separating them. The germline V gene encodes CDR1 LNHDA and CDR2 SQIVND (reference sequence). The CDR3 extends over 15 amino acids. DNA of the CDR3: TGTGCCAGTAGTGCCCAGGGAGGTTTTTTGAATGAGCAGTTCTTC. It yields the protein CASSAQGGFLNEQFF.

This sequence joins TRBV12-3 or TRBV12-4 and TRBJ2-6; 10 bases fit TRBD2. This CDR3 region has 17 residues. V gave up 5 bases and J gave up 1 base; unmatched junction bases: 5. The CDR3 sequence: CASSPGLAESGANVLTF. The CDR3, as DNA: TGTGCCAGCAGTCCAGGACTAGCGGAGTCTGGGGCCAACGTCCTGACTTTC.

This chain joins TRBV19 and TRBJ2-3; 10 positions match TRBD2. The CDR3 is 16 residues long. The trim removed 4 bases at V and 2 bases at J, leaving 6 bases unmatched. CDR1 LNHDA and CDR2 SQIVND come from the germline V gene (reference sequence). In nucleotides, the CDR3 is TGTGCCAGTAGTACTCGTAGCGGGGGGACCACAGATACGCAGTATTTT. Translated, it gives CASSTRSGGTTDTQYF.

The gene calls are TRBV12-3 or TRBV12-4 and TRBJ1-2; tentative D call: TRBD1 (6 bases). The V end was cut by 6 bases, the J end by 8 bases, with 19 bases between. The CDR3 totals 14 residues. In DNA, the CDR3 is TGTGCCAGCAGCCCAGAGGACAGTCGGCGGGGCTACACCTTC. It codes for CASSPEDSRRGYTF.

The J gene is TRBJ2-3, the V gene TRBV20-1, with 12 bases fitting TRBD2. The V gene end was trimmed by 4 bases and the J gene end by 3 bases; junction bases not matched to a gene: 14. The CDR3 totals 18 residues. Germline V CDR1 and CDR2: DFQATT, SNEGSKA (reference sequence). The CDR3 protein is CSAIRAGLAGKGTDTQYF. As DNA, the CDR3 is TGCAGTGCTATTAGGGCAGGACTAGCGGGAAAAGGGACAGATACGCAGTATTTT.

The chain is built from TRBV2 and TRBJ2-7, with D maybe TRBD1 (6 bases). The CDR3 is 16 residues long. Germline CDR1 and CDR2: SNHLY and FYNNEI. The germline V and J ends were trimmed by 6 bases and 0 bases, with 18 bases remaining between them. CDR3 DNA: TGTGCCAGCAGGGGAATCGACAGGACAATCTCCTACGAGCAGTACTTC. Encoded protein: CASRGIDRTISYEQYF.

The CDR3 coding sequence is TGTGCCAGCAGTAACACAGGGAGGGCGACTGAAGCTTTCTTT. It yields the protein CASSNTGRATEAFF. This chain connects TRBV12-3 or TRBV12-4 to TRBJ1-1; tentatively, D is TRBD1 (6 bases). The CDR3 runs to 14 residues. V was cut by 5 bases and J by 5 bases, with 15 bases left in between.

The rearrangement joins TRBV24-1 to TRBJ2-2; 8 bases fit TRBD2. With 9 bases clipped from V and 9 bases from J, the junction kept 11 bases outside the gene matches. Germline CDR1 is KGHDR and CDR2 is SFDVKD. The CDR3 is made up of 14 amino acids. The CDR3 coding sequence is TGTGCCACCGCGGCAGCGGGAGATCCCCGGGAGCTGTTTTTT. Protein sequence: CATAAAGDPRELFF.

This clonotype was detected a few times. The CDR3 spells CESSRTSYEQYF. In DNA, the CDR3 is TGTGAGAGCAGTCGTACAAGCTACGAGCAGTACTTC. The V call is TRBV2, the J call TRBJ2-7; D call uncertain. CDR3 length: 12 residues. Per germline, CDR1 SNHLY and CDR2 FYNNEI.

This chain uses TRBV3-1 with TRBJ2-3, with D possibly matching TRBD2 (5 bases). The germline V gene has CDR1 LGHDT and CDR2 YNNKEL (reference sequence). Deletions cut 6 bases from V and 0 bases from J, with 10 bases between. The CDR3 extends over 14 amino acids. This chain's CDR3 is CASRSTGSTDTQYF. CDR3 coding DNA: TGTGCCAGCAGGAGTACGGGGAGCACAGATACGCAGTATTTT.

The rearrangement links TRBV7-9 to TRBJ2-7, with 9 bases matching TRBD1. After removal of 0 bases from V and 2 bases from J, the junction contained 14 bases not matched to a gene. The CDR3 has 19 residues. Germline V CDR1 and CDR2: SEHNR, FQNEAQ (reference sequence). CDR3 sequence: CASSLASSIRDRAAYEQYF. Here the CDR3 DNA reads TGTGCCAGCAGCTTAGCCAGCTCCATTAGGGACAGGGCGGCCTACGAGCAGTACTTC.

The chain couples TRBV2 to TRBJ2-5, with 11 bases that match TRBD2. CDR1 SNHLY and CDR2 FYNNEI come from the germline V gene. This CDR3 is built from 16 residues. The junction had 5 bases not matched to a gene; V was cut back by 3 bases and J by 2 bases. CDR3 nucleotides: TGTGCCAGCAGTGACACACGACTAGCGGGGCAAGAGACCCAGTACTTC. Amino acids: CASSDTRLAGQETQYF. Supplemented by reference TRBV2 and TRBJ2-5, the full variable domain reads EPEVTQTPSHQVTQMGQEVILRCVPISNHLYFYWYRQILGQKVEFLVSFYNNEISEKSEIFDDQFSVERPDGSNFTLKIRSTKLEDSAMYFCASSDTRLAGQETQYFGPGTRLLVL.

The chain combines TRBV28 with TRBJ2-3; D is possibly TRBD2 (5 bases). CDR3 length: 13 amino acids. CDR1 and CDR2 from the germline V gene are MDHEN and SYDVKM. Trimming took off 7 bases at V and 1 base at J, with 9 bases between the two ends. As DNA, the CDR3 is TGTGCCAGCACATCCGGGGGCACAGATACGCAGTATTTT. This codes for CASTSGGTDTQYF.

This rearrangement joins TRBV9 to TRBJ1-4, with D possibly TRBD1 on 6 matching bases. CDR3 length equals 14 residues. CDR1 is SGDLS, CDR2 YYNGEE, per germline. V was pared by 5 bases and J by 7 bases, with 15 bases between. The CDR3: CASSERGSGEKLFF. The CDR3 DNA sequence: TGTGCCAGCAGTGAGAGGGGGTCGGGTGAAAAACTGTTTTTT.

There are many counts of this clonotype. The chain recombines TRBV6-5 with TRBJ1-6, with a tentative D call TRBD1 (5 bases). V lost 10 bases and J lost 6, with 13 bases in between. Germline values: CDR1 MNHEY, CDR2 SVGAGI. This CDR3 contains 13 residues. The CDR3 nucleotides read TGTGCCACCCGCGCAGGGACTAATTCACCCCTCCACTTT. Translation: CATRAGTNSPLHF.

The table lists this clonotype with a few counts. The chain recombines TRBV7-2 with TRBJ2-7; 9 bases agree with TRBD2. The CDR3 is 15 amino acids. The V and J ends lost 2 bases and 3 bases, in that order; junction bases with no gene match: 5. Germline loops: CDR1 SGHTA, CDR2 FQGNSA. The DNA of the CDR3 is TGTGCCAGCAGCTTACGTAGCGGGGGCGACTACGAGCAGTACTTC. As protein: CASSLRSGGDYEQYF.

In this sample, this clonotype turned up a few times. The V gene is TRBV20-1, the J gene TRBJ2-1; the match to TRBD2 covers 10 bases. This CDR3 has 13 amino acids. Germline V lookup: CDR1 DFQATT, CDR2 SNEGSKA (reference sequence). After removal of 6 bases from V and 9 bases from J, the junction contained 8 bases not matched to a gene. CDR3 amino acids: CSAVLAGVGEQFF. DNA for the CDR3: TGCAGTGCGGTCCTAGCGGGAGTTGGTGAGCAGTTCTTC.

The genes are TRBV15 and TRBJ1-1, with a tentative D call TRBD1 (6 bases). The germline V and J ends were trimmed by 3 bases and 0 bases, with 11 bases remaining between them. This CDR3 spans 15 amino acids. CDR1 is LNHNV, CDR2 YYDKDF, per germline (reference sequence). DNA for the CDR3: TGTGCCACCAGCAGTCAGACAGGCCTGAACACTGAAGCTTTCTTT. This encodes CATSSQTGLNTEAFF.

V gene TRBV7-2 combines with J gene TRBJ2-7; the match to TRBD2 covers 8 bases. The junction had 6 bases not matched to a gene; V was cut back by 3 bases and J by 2 bases. Germline V gene lookup returns CDR1 SGHTA and CDR2 FQGNSA. This CDR3 contains 15 residues. The CDR3 region has the DNA TGTGCCAGCAGCTTGCTACGGGGGGGTGCCTACGAGCAGTACTTC. Encoded protein: CASSLLRGGAYEQYF.

Of note for this clonotype: A much larger clone differs by one base, so this may be a read error. V is TRBV25-1 and J is TRBJ1-1; a weak D match, TRBD1 (5 bases). Looked up from germline, CDR1 is MGHDK and CDR2 is SYGVNS. Trimming pared 3 bases from V and 3 bases from J, leaving 11 bases between. CDR3 length: 14 residues. Here the CDR3 reads CASSDHGGDTEAFF. In DNA form, the CDR3 reads TGTGCCAGCAGTGACCATGGGGGGGACACTGAAGCTTTCTTT.

The rearrangement links TRBV4-2 to TRBJ2-7, with D hard to call. The CDR3 has 13 amino acids. Germline V CDR1 and CDR2: LGHNA, YNFKEQ. The germline V and J ends were trimmed by 0 bases and 3 bases, with 6 bases remaining between them. The CDR3 nucleotides read TGTGCCAGCAGCCAAGATCGGTACTACGAGCAGTACTTC. Encoded protein: CASSQDRYYEQYF.

Remarks on this clonotype: A read error may produce the germline difference seen at one junction end. The chain has TRBV7-6 and TRBJ1-4; no reliable D call. Looked up from germline, CDR1 is SGHVS and CDR2 is FNYEAQ. The length of the CDR3 is 16 residues. CDR3 residues: CASGLMPAETNEKPFF. CDR3 nucleotides: TGCGCCAGCGGCTTGATGCCGGCCGAAACTAATGAAAAACCGTTTTTT. The whole variable domain, filled in from reference TRBV7-6 and TRBJ1-4, reads GAGVSQSPRYKVTKRGQDVALRCDPISGHVSLYWYRQALGQGPEFLTYFNYEAQQDKSGLPNDRFSAERPEGSISTLTIQRTEQRDSAMYRCASGLMPAETNEKPFFGSGTQLSVL.